A selection of T cell receptor beta chains follows, all from one sample in a study of radiotherapy plus CTLA-4 blockade in lung cancer. The data were produced by immunoSEQ multiplex PCR, yet TCRdb's version contains in-frame clones alone and is incomplete. The table shows 95,000 to 150,000 clones, with over 80% occurring only once. The sample here was peripheral blood, taken from a patient treated with radiotherapy plus ipilimumab. The source is a human donor with non-small cell lung cancer that progressed on radiotherapy plus ipilimumab. Both conserved end residues are part of each CDR3. The order of the fields is V gene, CDR3 length, J gene, D gene, clone size, CDR3 protein, CDR3 DNA. D genes are given only for firm matches. Some rows have no size entry. The others give once, few or many, or a class for an expanded clone.

v_call: TRBV5-1
cdr3_length: 17
j_call: TRBJ2-7
d_call: TRBD2
clone_size: .
cdr3_aa: CASSRGTSGASTYEQYF
cdr3_nt: TGCGCCAGCAGCCGAGGGACTAGCGGCGCCTCTACCTACGAGCAGTACTTC

v_call: TRBV5-1
cdr3_length: 14
j_call: TRBJ2-1
d_call: TRBD2
clone_size: .
cdr3_aa: CASSSGTRNNEQFF
cdr3_nt: TGCGCCAGCAGCTCCGGGACTAGGAACAATGAGCAGTTCTTC

v_call: TRBV5-8
cdr3_length: 12
j_call: TRBJ2-3
d_call: .
clone_size: .
cdr3_aa: CASTPREDTQYF
cdr3_nt: TGTGCCAGCACCCCGCGAGAAGATACGCAGTATTTT

v_call: TRBV30
cdr3_length: 13
j_call: TRBJ2-3
d_call: .
clone_size: .
cdr3_aa: CAWTRGYTDTQYF
cdr3_nt: TGTGCCTGGACTAGGGGATACACAGATACGCAGTATTTT

v_call: TRBV5-6
cdr3_length: 15
j_call: TRBJ2-1
d_call: TRBD1
clone_size: .
cdr3_aa: CASSFGTEGNNEQFF
cdr3_nt: TGTGCCAGCAGCTTCGGGACAGAGGGAAACAATGAGCAGTTCTTC

v_call: TRBV5-6
cdr3_length: 11
j_call: TRBJ1-1
d_call: .
clone_size: once
cdr3_aa: CASRGNTEAFF
cdr3_nt: TGTGCCAGCAGGGGGAACACTGAAGCTTTCTTT

v_call: TRBV30
cdr3_length: 13
j_call: TRBJ2-7
d_call: TRBD1
clone_size: .
cdr3_aa: CAWSGGQAYEQYF
cdr3_nt: TGTGCCTGGAGCGGCGGACAGGCCTACGAGCAGTACTTC

v_call: TRBV6-1
cdr3_length: 14
j_call: TRBJ2-4
d_call: .
clone_size: .
cdr3_aa: CASSDRGNKNIQYF
cdr3_nt: TGTGCCAGCAGTGACAGGGGCAACAAAAACATTCAGTACTTC

v_call: TRBV6-6
cdr3_length: 16
j_call: TRBJ1-3
d_call: .
clone_size: .
cdr3_aa: CASSLGWGFSGNTIYF
cdr3_nt: TGTGCCAGCAGCCTGGGATGGGGTTTCTCTGGAAACACCATATATTTT

v_call: TRBV6-5
cdr3_length: 12
j_call: TRBJ1-2
d_call: .
clone_size: few
cdr3_aa: CASRRFLGGYTF
cdr3_nt: TGTGCCAGCAGAAGGTTCTTGGGTGGCTACACCTTC

v_call: TRBV7-8
cdr3_length: 13
j_call: TRBJ2-2
d_call: .
clone_size: .
cdr3_aa: CAGGLSNTGELFF
cdr3_nt: TGTGCCGGTGGACTCTCGAACACCGGGGAGCTGTTTTTT

v_call: TRBV19
cdr3_length: 15
j_call: TRBJ2-7
d_call: .
clone_size: once
cdr3_aa: CASSPWGGSSYEQYF
cdr3_nt: TGTGCCAGTAGTCCTTGGGGGGGCTCGTCCTACGAGCAGTACTTC

v_call: TRBV2
cdr3_length: 12
j_call: TRBJ2-5
d_call: .
clone_size: once
cdr3_aa: CASKRSGETQYF
cdr3_nt: TGTGCCAGCAAGCGTAGCGGAGAGACCCAGTACTTC

v_call: TRBV7-6
cdr3_length: 18
j_call: TRBJ2-1
d_call: TRBD2
clone_size: .
cdr3_aa: CASSFLGYRRGRNQEQFF
cdr3_nt: TGTGCCAGCAGCTTTCTAGGGTATCGGCGGGGGAGAAATCAAGAGCAGTTCTTC

v_call: TRBV2
cdr3_length: 14
j_call: TRBJ1-4
d_call: .
clone_size: .
cdr3_aa: CASSETPQVGKLFF
cdr3_nt: TGTGCCAGCAGTGAAACCCCGCAGGTTGGAAAACTGTTTTTT

v_call: TRBV9
cdr3_length: 14
j_call: TRBJ2-5
d_call: TRBD1
clone_size: .
cdr3_aa: CASSDRTGGDTQYF
cdr3_nt: TGTGCCAGCAGCGATCGGACAGGGGGCGATACCCAGTACTTC

v_call: TRBV29-1
cdr3_length: 16
j_call: TRBJ1-1
d_call: .
clone_size: .
cdr3_aa: CSVVGSMALVGTEAFF
cdr3_nt: TGCAGCGTTGTTGGGTCCATGGCACTCGTGGGTACTGAAGCTTTCTTT

v_call: TRBV6-1
cdr3_length: 13
j_call: TRBJ1-4
d_call: TRBD1
clone_size: few
cdr3_aa: CASSATDRAKLFF
cdr3_nt: TGTGCCAGCAGTGCTACCGACAGGGCTAAACTGTTTTTT

v_call: TRBV5-1
cdr3_length: 15
j_call: TRBJ2-2
d_call: .
clone_size: .
cdr3_aa: CASSLGGIKTGELFF
cdr3_nt: TGCGCCAGCAGCTTGGGAGGGATCAAAACCGGGGAGCTGTTTTTT

v_call: TRBV4-1
cdr3_length: 19
j_call: TRBJ1-2
d_call: TRBD1
clone_size: .
cdr3_aa: CASSQALSIPRGQGYGYTF
cdr3_nt: TGCGCCAGCAGCCAAGCACTCTCCATTCCGAGGGGACAGGGCTATGGCTACACCTTC

v_call: TRBV5-6
cdr3_length: 15
j_call: TRBJ2-3
d_call: TRBD2
clone_size: .
cdr3_aa: CASSFGLVGTDTQYF
cdr3_nt: TGTGCCAGCAGCTTCGGACTAGTCGGCACAGATACGCAGTATTTT

v_call: TRBV5-4
cdr3_length: 16
j_call: TRBJ1-2
d_call: .
clone_size: .
cdr3_aa: CASSSAVGGDNYGYTF
cdr3_nt: TGTGCCAGCAGCTCCGCAGTGGGAGGGGATAACTATGGCTACACCTTC

v_call: TRBV20-1
cdr3_length: 11
j_call: TRBJ2-3
d_call: .
clone_size: .
cdr3_aa: CSAHLGDTQYF
cdr3_nt: TGCAGTGCCCATCTCGGGGATACGCAGTATTTT

v_call: TRBV7-3
cdr3_length: 14
j_call: TRBJ1-1
d_call: .
clone_size: .
cdr3_aa: CASSFQGGGTEAFF
cdr3_nt: TGTGCCAGCAGCTTCCAGGGTGGAGGGACTGAAGCTTTCTTT

v_call: TRBV7-9
cdr3_length: 17
j_call: TRBJ2-1
d_call: TRBD1
clone_size: .
cdr3_aa: CASSLGQGIVKITEQFF
cdr3_nt: TGTGCCAGCAGCTTAGGACAGGGAATAGTTAAGATCACCGAGCAGTTCTTC

v_call: TRBV19
cdr3_length: 16
j_call: TRBJ1-5
d_call: .
clone_size: once
cdr3_aa: CASTGPPGHPNQPQHF
cdr3_nt: TGTGCCAGTACCGGTCCCCCGGGACACCCTAATCAGCCCCAGCATTTT

v_call: TRBV4-2
cdr3_length: 11
j_call: TRBJ2-3
d_call: .
clone_size: .
cdr3_aa: CASTSTDTQYF
cdr3_nt: TGTGCCAGCACCTCCACAGATACGCAGTATTTT

v_call: TRBV9
cdr3_length: 13
j_call: TRBJ2-1
d_call: .
clone_size: .
cdr3_aa: CASSVAPYNEQFF
cdr3_nt: TGTGCCAGCAGCGTGGCTCCCTACAATGAGCAGTTCTTC

v_call: TRBV7-8
cdr3_length: 13
j_call: TRBJ2-5
d_call: .
clone_size: .
cdr3_aa: CASSRDRQETQYF
cdr3_nt: TGTGCCAGCAGCAGAGACAGGCAAGAGACCCAGTACTTC

v_call: TRBV27
cdr3_length: 13
j_call: TRBJ2-2
d_call: .
clone_size: .
cdr3_aa: CASLDSFTGELFF
cdr3_nt: TGTGCCAGTTTAGACAGCTTCACCGGGGAGCTGTTTTTT

v_call: TRBV19
cdr3_length: 15
j_call: TRBJ2-1
d_call: .
clone_size: .
cdr3_aa: CASKPAEGRVSEQFF
cdr3_nt: TGTGCCAGCAAACCAGCGGAGGGTCGGGTCAGTGAGCAGTTCTTC